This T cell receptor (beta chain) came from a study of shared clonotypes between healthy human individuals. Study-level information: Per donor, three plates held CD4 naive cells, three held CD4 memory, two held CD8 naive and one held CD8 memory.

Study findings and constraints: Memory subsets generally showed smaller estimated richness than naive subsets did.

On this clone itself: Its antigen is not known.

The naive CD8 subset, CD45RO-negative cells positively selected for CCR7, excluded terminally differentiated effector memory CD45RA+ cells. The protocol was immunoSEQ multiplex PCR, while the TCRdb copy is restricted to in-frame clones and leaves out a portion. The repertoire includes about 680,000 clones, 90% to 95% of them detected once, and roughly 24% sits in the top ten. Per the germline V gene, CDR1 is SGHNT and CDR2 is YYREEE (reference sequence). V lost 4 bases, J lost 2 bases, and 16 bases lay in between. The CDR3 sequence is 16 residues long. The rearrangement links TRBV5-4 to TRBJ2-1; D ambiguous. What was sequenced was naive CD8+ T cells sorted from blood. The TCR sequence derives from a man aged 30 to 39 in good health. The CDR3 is CASSPSNGGPYNEQFF. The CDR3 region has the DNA TGTGCCAGCAGCCCCTCTAATGGCGGTCCCTACAATGAGCAGTTCTTC.